This TCR beta chain was profiled in a study of response to subunit inactivated influenza vaccine (dated by TCRdb to about 2018). Looking at the study overall: Deep quantitative T cell receptor repertoire profiling was used in the study to track responses to a trivalent subunit inactivated influenza vaccine. Overall results and qualifications from the work: The authors proposed that each seasonal influenza vaccination may bring in only a limited number of new T cells.

Relative to germline, V is missing 4 bases and J is missing 6 bases, with 9 bases of the junction outside any gene match. From the germline V gene, CDR1 is SGHRS and CDR2 is YFSETQ. From the cysteine through the phenylalanine, the CDR3 covers 15 amino acids. Kept here is only the CDR3 DNA, which spans 45 bases and is read in frame from base 1. There are many counts of this clonotype. Its binding antigen is unknown. Base qualities are not provided; no much larger clone lies one nucleotide away. Library generation was performed with RT-PCR. Instrument on record: Illumina HiSeq 2500. TCRdb's own reprocessing of the public reads used fastp at Q25 and MiXCR and kept productive beta chains. Rows merge per CDR3 protein into single entries with the most common DNA and genes. The sample table contains 500,000 to 600,000 distinct CDR3 sequences; only one count was recorded for approximately 7.6% of them. The ten largest clones represent 13% of the sample.

The material sequenced was PBMCs from blood, taken approximately 25 months after vaccination. The chain joins TRBV5-1 to TRBJ2-3, with 9 junctional bases fitting TRBD1. This sequence was found in a man in his fifties or sixties who received an inactivated influenza vaccine. Donor details come from another sample of the same person, matched by shared clones. The CDR3 has the sequence CASSAGQGAGDTQYF. The nucleotides are TGCGCCAGCAGCGCGGGACAGGGTGCGGGGGATACGCAGTATTTT.